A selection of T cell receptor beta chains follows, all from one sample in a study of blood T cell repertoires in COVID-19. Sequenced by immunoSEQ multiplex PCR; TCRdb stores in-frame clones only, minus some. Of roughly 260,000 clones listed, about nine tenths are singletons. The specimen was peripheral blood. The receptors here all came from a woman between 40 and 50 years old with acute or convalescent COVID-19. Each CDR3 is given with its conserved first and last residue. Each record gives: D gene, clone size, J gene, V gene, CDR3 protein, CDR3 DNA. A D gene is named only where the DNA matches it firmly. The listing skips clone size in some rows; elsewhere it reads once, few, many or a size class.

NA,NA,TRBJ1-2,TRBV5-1,CASSFGGEAYGGYTF,TGCGCCAGCAGCTTCGGGGGAGAGGCCTATGGGGGCTACACCTTC
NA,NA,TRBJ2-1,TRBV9,CASSVEGGNEQFF,TGTGCCAGCAGCGTAGAAGGGGGCAATGAGCAGTTCTTC
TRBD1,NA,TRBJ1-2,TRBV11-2,CASSPEAGGGYTF,TGTGCCAGCAGCCCCGAAGCAGGGGGAGGCTACACCTTC
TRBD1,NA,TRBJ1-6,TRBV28,CASSPWGRGTYNSPLHF,TGTGCCAGCAGTCCTTGGGGCAGGGGGACCTATAATTCACCCCTCCACTTT
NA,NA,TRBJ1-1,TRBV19,CASSMVRGGEAFF,TGTGCCAGTAGTATGGTAAGGGGTGGTGAAGCTTTCTTT
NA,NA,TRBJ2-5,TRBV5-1,CASRLQETQYF,TGCGCCAGCAGGTTACAAGAGACCCAGTACTTC
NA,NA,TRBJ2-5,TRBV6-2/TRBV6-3,CASSHPTWGGATLETQYF,TGTGCCAGCAGTCACCCCACCTGGGGGGGGGCAACTTTAGAGACCCAGTACTTC
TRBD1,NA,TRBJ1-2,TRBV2,CASKVRSGTGVGYTF,TGTGCCAGCAAGGTCAGGTCCGGGACAGGGGTCGGCTACACCTTC
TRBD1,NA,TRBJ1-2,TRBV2,CASSVSEGAVNGYTF,TGTGCCAGCAGTGTATCCGAGGGGGCGGTTAATGGCTACACCTTC
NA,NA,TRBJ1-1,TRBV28,CASSLLGRKTEAFF,TGTGCCAGCAGTTTATTGGGCAGGAAGACTGAAGCTTTCTTT
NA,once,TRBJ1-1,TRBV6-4,CASSDREYTEAFF,TGTGCCAGCAGTGACCGGGAGTACACTGAAGCTTTCTTT
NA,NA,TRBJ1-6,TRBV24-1,CATILRASPLHF,TGTGCCACCATCTTGAGGGCTTCACCCCTCCACTTT
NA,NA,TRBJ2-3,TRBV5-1,CASSLGPRVGTGTDTQYF,TGCGCCAGCAGCTTGGGTCCCAGGGTGGGAACTGGCACAGATACGCAGTATTTT
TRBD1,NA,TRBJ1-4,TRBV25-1,CASSEGSRDRLFF,TGTGCCAGCAGTGAAGGCTCACGGGACAGACTGTTTTTT
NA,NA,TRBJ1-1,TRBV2,CASTSDSLNTEAFF,TGTGCCAGCACCTCGGACAGCCTGAACACTGAAGCTTTCTTT
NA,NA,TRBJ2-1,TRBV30,CAWSGQLVNEQFF,TGTGCCTGGAGTGGACAACTAGTCAATGAGCAGTTCTTC
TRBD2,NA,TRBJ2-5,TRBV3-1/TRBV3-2,CASSPGPPGGETQYF,TGTGCCAGCAGTCCCGGGCCCCCCGGGGGGGAGACCCAGTACTTC
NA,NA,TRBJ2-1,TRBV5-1,CASSWGGGPEQFF,TGCGCCAGCAGCTGGGGAGGAGGGCCTGAGCAGTTCTTC
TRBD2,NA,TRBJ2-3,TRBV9,CATSPGTSGGHQFTDTQYF,TGTGCCACCAGTCCCGGGACTAGCGGGGGGCACCAATTCACAGATACGCAGTATTTT
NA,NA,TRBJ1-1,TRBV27,CASSHEGDTEAFF,TGTGCCAGCAGCCATGAGGGGGACACTGAAGCTTTCTTT
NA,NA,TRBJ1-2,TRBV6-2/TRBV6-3,CASSSTGYWNGYTF,TGTGCCAGCAGTTCAACAGGGTATTGGAATGGCTACACCTTC
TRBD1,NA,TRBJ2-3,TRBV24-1,CATSPATGTGFTDTQYF,TGTGCCACCAGTCCAGCTACCGGGACAGGGTTTACAGATACGCAGTATTTT
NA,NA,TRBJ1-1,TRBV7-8,CASSLGAGLAEAFF,TGTGCCAGCAGCTTAGGGGCGGGGCTGGCTGAAGCTTTCTTT
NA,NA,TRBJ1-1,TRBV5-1,CASSLTQPGVCFF,TGCGCCAGCAGCTTGACCCAGCCCGGGGTCTGTTTCTTT
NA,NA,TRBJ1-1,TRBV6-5,CASSYSRNRADTEAFF,TGTGCCAGCAGTTACTCCCGAAACAGGGCGGACACTGAAGCTTTCTTT
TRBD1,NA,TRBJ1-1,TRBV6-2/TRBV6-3,CASSQGQLEAFF,TGTGCCAGCAGTCAGGGACAGCTTGAAGCTTTCTTT
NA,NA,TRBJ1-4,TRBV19,CASSKSATGGNEKLFF,TGTGCCAGTAGTAAGTCGGCGACGGGGGGTAATGAAAAACTGTTTTTT
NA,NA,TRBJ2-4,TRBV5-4,CASSPGGVAKNIQYF,TGTGCCAGCAGCCCGGGGGGCGTAGCCAAAAACATTCAGTACTTC
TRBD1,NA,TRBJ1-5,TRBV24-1,CATSEGTGTGGFYQPQHF,TGTGCCACCAGTGAAGGAACCGGGACAGGGGGTTTTTATCAGCCCCAGCATTTT
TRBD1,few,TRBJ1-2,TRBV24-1,CATSDRDRGKGGYTF,TGTGCCACCAGTGATCGGGACAGGGGCAAGGGGGGCTACACCTTC
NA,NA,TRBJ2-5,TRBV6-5,CASSYGAFPSQETQYF,TGTGCCAGCAGTTACGGAGCTTTTCCGAGTCAAGAGACCCAGTACTTC
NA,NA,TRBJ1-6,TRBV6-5,CASSPQTQYNSPLHF,TGTGCCAGCAGTCCTCAGACACAGTATAATTCACCCCTCCACTTT
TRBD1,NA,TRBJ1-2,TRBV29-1,CSVWTGGKANYGYTF,TGCAGCGTTTGGACAGGGGGAAAAGCTAACTATGGCTACACCTTC
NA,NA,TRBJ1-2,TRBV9,CASSQTTGYGYTF,TGTGCCAGCAGCCAGACAACCGGCTATGGCTACACCTTC
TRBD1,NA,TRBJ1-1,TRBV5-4,CASSLGTGGRGNTEAFF,TGTGCCAGCAGCCTAGGGACAGGGGGGCGGGGGAACACTGAAGCTTTCTTT
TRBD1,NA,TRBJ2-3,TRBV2,CASSSPGGRADTQYF,TGTGCCAGCAGTTCCCCAGGGGGCCGGGCAGATACGCAGTATTTT
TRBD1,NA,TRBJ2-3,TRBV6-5,CASSTRTGVGDTQYF,TGTGCCAGCAGTACCCGGACAGGGGTGGGAGATACGCAGTATTTT